The sequence of this TCR beta chain was determined in a study of fetal regulatory T cell absence and autoimmunity. This clone was recorded a few times. The repertoire was sequenced with immunoSEQ multiplex PCR; TCRdb's copy has only in-frame clones and lacks some. The sample lists about 95,000 clones; around 72% were seen once. Germline CDR1 and CDR2: SEHNR and FQNEAQ (reference sequence). Trimming removed 3 bases from V and 6 bases from J; junction bases left unmatched: 8. The CDR3 consists of 14 residues. The J gene is TRBJ2-7, the V gene TRBV7-9, with TRBD2 matching 7 bases. This receptor was obtained from a male donor with IPEX syndrome. The specimen was pancreas tissue. This chain's CDR3 is CASSFGTGGGEQYF. The CDR3 region has the DNA TGTGCCAGCAGCTTTGGGACGGGAGGTGGCGAGCAGTACTTC.